This note documents a single T cell receptor (beta chain) sequence. The protocol was immunoSEQ multiplex PCR, while the TCRdb copy is restricted to in-frame clones and leaves out a portion. The table has some 200,000 clones, about 89% seen once; the top ten hold about 8.8%. Participants were placed into cohorts based on the clinical history they reported. This record belongs to a study of blood T cell repertoires in COVID-19. Study information: Specimens from acute and convalescent COVID-19 originated in the United States, Italy and Spain. T cells, B-cell-depleted T cells, or PBMCs supplied cDNA or gDNA.

The source is a woman in her late teens or twenties who had recovered from COVID-19. The sequenced sample consisted of PBMCs or T cells enriched from blood (not recorded which).

The CDR3 is CASSLVQLNTEAFF. Written as DNA, the CDR3 is TGTGCCAGCAGTTTAGTACAGCTCAACACTGAAGCTTTCTTT. The rearrangement links TRBV28 to TRBJ1-1, with D unresolved. The germline gives CDR1 MDHEN, CDR2 SYDVKM. Trimming pared 2 bases from V and 2 bases from J, leaving 9 bases between. The CDR3 sequence is 14 residues long.